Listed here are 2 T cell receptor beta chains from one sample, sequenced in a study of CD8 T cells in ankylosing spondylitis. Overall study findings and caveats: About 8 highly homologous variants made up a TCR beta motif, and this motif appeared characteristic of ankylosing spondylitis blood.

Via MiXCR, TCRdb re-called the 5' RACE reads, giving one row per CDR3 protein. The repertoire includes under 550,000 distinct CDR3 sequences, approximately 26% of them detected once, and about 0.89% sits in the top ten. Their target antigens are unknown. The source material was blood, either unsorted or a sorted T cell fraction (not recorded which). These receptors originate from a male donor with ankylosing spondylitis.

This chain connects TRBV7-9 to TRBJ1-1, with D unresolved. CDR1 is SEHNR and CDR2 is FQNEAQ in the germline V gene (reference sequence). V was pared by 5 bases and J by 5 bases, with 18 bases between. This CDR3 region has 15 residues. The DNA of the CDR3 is TGTGCCAGCAGCACGAGAACAGCGGGAGAGACTGAAGCTTTCTTT. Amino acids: CASSTRTAGETEAFF.

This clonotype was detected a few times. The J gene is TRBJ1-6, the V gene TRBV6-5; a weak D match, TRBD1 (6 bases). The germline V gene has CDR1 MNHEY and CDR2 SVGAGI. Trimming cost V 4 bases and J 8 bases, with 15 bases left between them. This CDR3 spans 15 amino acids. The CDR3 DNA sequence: TGTGCCAGCAGTTCACAGGGAGGCGGAGATTCACCCCTCCACTTT. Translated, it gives CASSSQGGGDSPLHF.